The 20 T cell receptor beta chains below come from one sample, sequenced in a study of T cell changes during pregnancy in multiple sclerosis. Data came from immunoSEQ multiplex PCR; TCRdb stores just in-frame clones and leaves some out. The sample records 98,000 or so clones, roughly 92% being singletons. The source was peripheral blood, collected after pregnancy. Receptors were obtained from a female donor with multiple sclerosis, enrolled in a pregnancy study.

CDR3: CASSQLAGVMDEQFF. In nucleotides, the CDR3 is TGTGCCAGCTCACAACTAGCGGGAGTTATGGATGAGCAGTTCTTC. The chain has TRBV18 and TRBJ2-1; 11 nucleotides agree with TRBD2. This CDR3 spans 15 amino acids. The ends lost 4 bases at V and 8 bases at J; junction bases unmatched: 7. Germline V CDR1 and CDR2: KGHSH, LQKENI.

The chain couples TRBV5-8 to TRBJ2-7; D perhaps matches TRBD2 (6 bases). CDR3 size: 13 residues. Germline-derived CDR1 and CDR2 are SGHTS and YDEGEE. V was clipped by 9 bases and J by 5 bases, with 18 bases between them. This chain's CDR3 is CATRRAGVDEQYF. The DNA of the CDR3 is TGTGCCACCCGGAGGGCAGGAGTGGACGAGCAGTACTTC.

The chain carries TRBV11-3 and TRBJ2-7, with D uncertain. The germline gives CDR1 SGHNT, CDR2 YENEEA. CDR3 length equals 18 residues. Trimming left V 1 base short and J 1 base short, with 20 bases between. In DNA form, the CDR3 reads TGTGCCAGCAGCTTAGTAGAGGAACTGGAGACTCGTTCCTACGAGCAGTACTTC. Its translation is CASSLVEELETRSYEQYF.

The chain carries TRBV7-6 and TRBJ2-5, with D uncertain. CDR3 size: 14 residues. Trimming shortened V by 1 base and J by 2 bases, and 8 bases separated the two germline ends. Germline V CDR1 and CDR2: SGHVS, FNYEAQ. CDR3 nucleotides: TGTGCCAGCAGCTTAGAACATATTCAAGAGACCCAGTACTTC. It is translated as CASSLEHIQETQYF.

The chain is built from TRBV7-2 and TRBJ1-2; 12 bases line up with TRBD1. Germline trimming cut 5 bases from V and 3 bases from J; bases unmatched to any gene: 7. Germline-derived CDR1 and CDR2 are SGHTA and FQGNSA. The CDR3 length is 16 residues. The CDR3 reads CASSPWGTGGDYGYTF. The CDR3 bases are TGTGCCAGCAGCCCGTGGGGGACAGGGGGCGACTATGGCTACACCTTC. The variable domain in full, with the rest retrieved from reference TRBV7-2 and TRBJ1-2, is GAGVSQSPSNKVTEKGKDVELRCDPISGHTALYWYRQSLGQGLEFLIYFQGNSAPDKSGLPSDRFSAERTGGSVSTLTIQRTQQEDSAVYLCASSPWGTGGDYGYTFGSGTRLTVV.

The chain joins TRBV7-9 to TRBJ1-2; 7 bases agree with TRBD1. V shed 2 bases and J 7 bases; nucleotides not matched to a gene: 4. The CDR3 has 13 amino acids. Germline CDR1 is SEHNR and CDR2 is FQNEAQ (reference sequence). In nucleotides, the CDR3 is TGTGCCAGCAGCTTAAGGGACAGTCGTGGCTACACCTTC. Amino acid sequence: CASSLRDSRGYTF. The full variable domain, rest sourced from reference TRBV7-9 and TRBJ1-2, is DTGVSQNPRHKITKRGQNVTFRCDPISEHNRLYWYRQTLGQGPEFLTYFQNEAQLEKSRLLSDRFSAERPKGSFSTLEIQRTEQGDSAMYLCASSLRDSRGYTFGSGTRLTVV.

J is TRBJ1-5 and V is TRBV15; maybe TRBD1 (6 bases). The germline gives CDR1 LNHNV, CDR2 YYDKDF (reference sequence). Trimming removed 0 bases at V and 4 bases at J, with 10 bases between. The CDR3 consists of 15 residues. The CDR3 nucleotides read TGTGCCACCAGCAGAGATCCAGGGGCGAATCAGCCCCAGCATTTT. Protein product: CATSRDPGANQPQHF.

The chain links TRBV20-1 to TRBJ1-1; D ambiguous. CDR1 DFQATT and CDR2 SNEGSKA come from the germline V gene (reference sequence). CDR3 length: 11 amino acids. Trimming pared 5 bases from V and 7 bases from J, leaving 11 bases between. The CDR3 nucleotides are TGCAGTGCTCCGAGGGAGGGTGAAGCTTTCTTT. Residues: CSAPREGEAFF.

The rearrangement joins TRBV13 to TRBJ2-1; 13 bases line up with TRBD2. The V segment lost 4 bases and the J segment 0 bases; nucleotides outside the gene matches: 3. CDR3 length: 17 amino acids. CDR1 and CDR2 (germline): PRHDT, FYEKMQ (reference sequence). The CDR3 spells CASSSRTSGSSYNEQFF. In DNA form, the CDR3 reads TGTGCCAGCAGCTCTAGGACTAGCGGGAGCTCCTACAATGAGCAGTTCTTC.

V is TRBV2 and J is TRBJ2-7; TRBD1 matches 7 bases. J gave up 2 bases and V 7 bases, and 5 bases lay outside the gene matches. CDR1 SNHLY and CDR2 FYNNEI come from the germline V gene. The CDR3 totals 13 residues. CDR3 nucleotides: TGTGCCAGCAAGGGGACAGAGACCTACGAGCAGTACTTC. Translated, it gives CASKGTETYEQYF.

The chain carries TRBV6-1 and TRBJ2-3; D is possibly TRBD1 (5 bases). Germline CDR1 and CDR2: MNHNS and SASEGT. The CDR3 runs 13 residues. Trimming shortened V by 6 bases and J by 6 bases, and 13 bases separated the two germline ends. CDR3: CASSPPGPDTQYF. The CDR3 DNA reads TGTGCCAGCAGCCCCCCAGGGCCGGATACGCAGTATTTT.

The chain is built from TRBV28 and TRBJ2-5, with a tentative D call TRBD2 (6 bases). The CDR3 is 11 residues long. The germline V gene encodes CDR1 MDHEN and CDR2 SYDVKM. V was trimmed by 7 bases and J by 7 bases, leaving 10 bases between them. CDR3 nucleotide sequence: TGTGCCAGCACCTGGCGGGGGACCCAGTACTTC. It encodes CASTWRGTQYF.

Here the CDR3 reads CASRKGILAVNTGELFF. DNA for the CDR3: TGTGCCAGCAGGAAGGGCATACTAGCGGTGAACACCGGGGAGCTGTTTTTT. J is TRBJ2-2 and V is TRBV19; 8 positions agree with TRBD2. The V segment lost 9 bases and the J segment 1 base; nucleotides outside the gene matches: 13. The V gene's germline CDR1 is LNHDA and CDR2 SQIVND (reference sequence). This CDR3 is built from 17 residues.

This clone was seen a single time. The CDR3 DNA follows: TGCGCCAGCAGCAAAGAGACAGGGGGCAGGGAGACCCAGTACTTC. Its protein product is CASSKETGGRETQYF. The chain recombines TRBV5-1 with TRBJ2-5; 10 nucleotides line up with TRBD1. The CDR3 loop spans 15 amino acids. Germline V CDR1 and CDR2: SGHRS, YFSETQ. The J segment lost 5 bases and the V segment lost 4 bases, leaving 8 bases of the junction unmatched.

The sample holds one count of this clone. The chain couples TRBV11-2 to TRBJ2-2, with D tentatively TRBD2 (6 bases). Germline CDR1 SGHAT, CDR2 FQNNGV. Trimming pared 5 bases from V and 6 bases from J, leaving 10 bases between. This CDR3 is 13 amino acids long. CDR3 DNA sequence: TGTGCCAGCAGCGTCAGGGAGGCCGGGGAGCTGTTTTTT. Amino acids: CASSVREAGELFF.

V is TRBV5-8 and J is TRBJ2-7; maybe TRBD1 (5 bases). CDR1 and CDR2 from the germline V gene are SGHTS and YDEGEE. V was trimmed by 1 base and J by 2 bases, leaving 13 bases between them. This CDR3 is built from 15 residues. The CDR3 nucleotides read TGTGCCAGCAGCTTGATGCCAGGGTCTGCCTACGAGCAGTACTTC. Residues: CASSLMPGSAYEQYF. The variable domain in full, with the rest retrieved from reference TRBV5-8 and TRBJ2-7, is EAGVTQSPTHLIKTRGQQATLRCSPISGHTSVYWYQQALGLGLQFLLWYDEGEERNRGNFPPRFSGRQFPNYSSELNVNALELEDSALYLCASSLMPGSAYEQYFGPGTRLTVT.

This chain links TRBV25-1 with TRBJ1-4, with TRBD1 identical over 7 bases. The junction had 16 bases not matched to a gene; V was cut back by 9 bases and J by 0 bases. The length of the CDR3 is 18 residues. The germline gives CDR1 MGHDK, CDR2 SYGVNS. This CDR3 reads CARQGTPSHFATNEKLFF. CDR3 nucleotides: TGTGCCAGACAGGGGACCCCCTCGCACTTTGCAACTAATGAAAAACTGTTTTTT.

This clone has just one count. The rearrangement uses TRBV4-3 and TRBJ2-1, with D possibly TRBD2 on 5 matching bases. CDR1 is LGHNA, CDR2 YSLEER, per germline. The CDR3 loop spans 17 amino acids. Trimming removed 0 bases at V and 4 bases at J, with 16 bases between. The CDR3 loop is CASSQDRPTGIYNEQFF. DNA for the CDR3: TGCGCCAGCAGCCAAGATCGGCCGACGGGGATTTACAATGAGCAGTTCTTC.

CDR3 sequence reads: CASSTGQSLQETQYF. The CDR3 bases are TGTGCCAGCAGCACGGGACAGAGCCTCCAAGAGACCCAGTACTTC. The chain combines TRBV5-8 with TRBJ2-5, with TRBD1 matching 7 bases. V gave up 4 bases and J gave up 1 base; unmatched junction bases: 7. Germline V gene sequence: CDR1 SGHTS, CDR2 YDEGEE. The CDR3 consists of 15 residues.

The rearrangement links TRBV7-9 to TRBJ2-2; unclear D gene. The CDR3 is 14 amino acids. In germline, CDR1 is SEHNR, CDR2 FQNEAQ (reference sequence). V was trimmed by 3 bases and J by 2 bases, leaving 7 bases between them. The CDR3: CASSFKLNTGELFF. CDR3 DNA: TGTGCCAGCAGCTTTAAGCTCAACACCGGGGAGCTGTTTTTT.